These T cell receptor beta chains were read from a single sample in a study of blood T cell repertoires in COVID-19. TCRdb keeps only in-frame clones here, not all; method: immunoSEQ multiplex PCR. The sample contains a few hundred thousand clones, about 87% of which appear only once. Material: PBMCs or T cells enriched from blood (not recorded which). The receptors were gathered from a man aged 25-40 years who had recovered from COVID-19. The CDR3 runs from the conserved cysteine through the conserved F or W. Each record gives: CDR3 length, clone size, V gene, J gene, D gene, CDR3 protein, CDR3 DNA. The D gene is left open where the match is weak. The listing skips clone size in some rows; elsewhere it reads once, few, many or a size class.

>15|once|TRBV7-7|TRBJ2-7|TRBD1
CASSLAEGAAYEQYF
TGTGCCAGCAGCTTAGCAGAGGGGGCCGCCTACGAGCAGTACTTC
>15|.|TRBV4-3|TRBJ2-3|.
CASSYGGGNTDTQYF
TGCGCCAGCAGCTACGGAGGAGGGAACACAGATACGCAGTATTTT
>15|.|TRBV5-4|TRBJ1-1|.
CASSPDRARQGEAFF
TGTGCCAGCAGCCCCGATAGGGCAAGGCAGGGTGAAGCTTTCTTT
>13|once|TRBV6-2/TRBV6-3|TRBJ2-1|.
CASSYRAYNEQFF
TGTGCCAGCAGTTACAGAGCCTACAATGAGCAGTTCTTC
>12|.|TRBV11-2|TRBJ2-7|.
CASSLGYYEQYF
TGTGCCAGCAGCTTAGGCTACTACGAGCAGTACTTC
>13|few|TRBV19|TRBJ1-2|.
CASSIVGQGGYTF
TGTGCCAGTAGTATAGTGGGGCAGGGCGGCTACACCTTC
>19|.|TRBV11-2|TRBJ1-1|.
CASSLYPMTETGANTEAFF
TGTGCCAGCAGCTTATACCCTATGACCGAGACAGGAGCGAACACTGAAGCTTTCTTT
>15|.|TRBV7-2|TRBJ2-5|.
CASSLVGSRAETQYF
TGTGCCAGCAGCTTAGTGGGCAGCAGGGCGGAGACCCAGTACTTC
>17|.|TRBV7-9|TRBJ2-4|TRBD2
CASSSLKVPGGGNIQYF
TGTGCCAGCAGCTCCCTGAAGGTGCCGGGAGGGGGGAACATTCAGTACTTC
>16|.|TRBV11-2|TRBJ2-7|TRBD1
CASSQGGQGLTYEQYF
TGTGCCAGCAGCCAGGGGGGACAGGGGTTAACCTACGAGCAGTACTTC
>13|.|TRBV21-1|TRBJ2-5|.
CASSRQGAQTQYF
TGTGCCAGCAGTAGACAGGGGGCCCAGACCCAGTACTTC
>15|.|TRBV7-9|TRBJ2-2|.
CASSLWRGRTGELFF
TGTGCCAGCAGCTTGTGGCGGGGACGGACCGGGGAGCTGTTTTTT
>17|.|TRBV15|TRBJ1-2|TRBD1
CATSRGAGQGLDYGYTF
TGTGCCACCAGCAGAGGCGCGGGACAGGGGCTGGACTATGGCTACACCTTC
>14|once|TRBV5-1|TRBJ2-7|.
CASSLSHRLYEQYF
TGCGCCAGCAGCTTGAGTCACAGGTTGTACGAGCAGTACTTC
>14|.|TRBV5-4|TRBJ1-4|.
CASSREPTNEKLFF
TGTGCCAGCAGCCGGGAACCAACTAATGAAAAACTGTTTTTT
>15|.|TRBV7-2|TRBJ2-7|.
CASSIQQGTIYEQYF
TGTGCCAGCAGCATACAACAGGGTACAATCTACGAGCAGTACTTC
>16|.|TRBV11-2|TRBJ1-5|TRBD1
CASSLGTGGSSQPQHF
TGTGCCAGCAGCTTAGGGACAGGGGGCTCCTCTCAGCCCCAGCATTTT
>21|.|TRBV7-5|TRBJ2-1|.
CARSLGAASGRPMVGHNEQFF
TGTGCCAGAAGCTTAGGGGCGGCTAGCGGGAGACCAATGGTAGGGCACAATGAGCAGTTCTTC
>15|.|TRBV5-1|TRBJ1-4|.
CASSLKGDRGEKLFF
TGCGCCAGCAGCTTAAAAGGGGATAGGGGTGAAAAACTGTTTTTT
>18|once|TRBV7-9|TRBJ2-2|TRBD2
CASSLSLLAGDNTGELFF
TGTGCCAGCAGCTTATCCCTCCTAGCGGGGGATAACACCGGGGAGCTGTTTTTT
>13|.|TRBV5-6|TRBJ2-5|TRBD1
CASSLGQGKTQYF
TGTGCCAGCAGCTTGGGACAGGGGAAGACCCAGTACTTC
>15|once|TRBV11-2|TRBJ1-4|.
CASSSITGLREKLFF
TGTGCCAGCAGCTCCATAACAGGGCTTAGGGAAAAACTGTTTTTT
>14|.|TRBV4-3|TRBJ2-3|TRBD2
CASSGGTRADTQYF
TGCGCCAGCAGCGGGGGGACTAGGGCAGATACGCAGTATTTT
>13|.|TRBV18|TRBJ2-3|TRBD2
CASSLTSPDTQYF
TGTGCCAGCTCACTGACTAGCCCAGATACGCAGTATTTT
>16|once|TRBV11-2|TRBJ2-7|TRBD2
CASRLGSLAGAYEQYF
TGTGCCAGCAGATTAGGCTCACTAGCGGGAGCCTACGAGCAGTACTTC
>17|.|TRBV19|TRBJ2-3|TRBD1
CASSIGSGTGGIDTQYF
TGTGCCAGTAGTATAGGCTCCGGGACAGGGGGCATAGATACGCAGTATTTT
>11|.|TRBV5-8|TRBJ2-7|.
CASSLSREQYF
TGTGCCAGCAGCCTGAGCCGCGAGCAGTACTTC
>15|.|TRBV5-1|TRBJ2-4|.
CASSLITGSKNIQYF
TGCGCCAGCAGCTTGATTACGGGTTCCAAAAACATTCAGTACTTC
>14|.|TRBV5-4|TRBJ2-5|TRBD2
CASSYSGSKKTQYF
TGTGCCAGCAGCTATAGCGGGAGTAAAAAGACCCAGTACTTC
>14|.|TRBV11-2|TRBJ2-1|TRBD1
CASSYGTGYNEQFF
TGTGCCAGCAGCTACGGGACAGGATACAATGAGCAGTTCTTC
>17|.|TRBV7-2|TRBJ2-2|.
CASSLGVGGVYPGELFF
TGTGCCAGCAGCTTAGGGGTTGGGGGCGTTTATCCCGGGGAGCTGTTTTTT
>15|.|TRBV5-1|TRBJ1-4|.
CASSLVGGSNEKLFF
TGCGCCAGCAGCTTGGTTGGGGGGAGTAATGAAAAACTGTTTTTT